This T cell receptor beta chain was sequenced for a study of preoperative IRX-2 immunotherapy in early breast cancer. Regarding treatment: preoperative locoregional IRX-2 cytokine immunotherapy. Samples came from a phase Ib trial of preoperative locoregional IRX-2 cytokine immunotherapy. This table comes from immunoSEQ multiplex PCR, and its TCRdb copy is limited to in-frame clones, with some not included. The sample includes 20,000 to 30,000 clones, approximately 80% of them seen just once. This CDR3 is 16 amino acids long. Here the sequenced sample was lymph node tissue, taken before IRX-2 immunotherapy. The V and J genes are TRBV1 and TRBJ1-3. TRBV1 is given as a pseudogene. The clonotype was recovered from a human donor with breast cancer. The CDR3 DNA sequence: TGCGCCAGCAGCCAAGATATGGGGGGATCTGGAAACACCATATATTTT. Its protein product is CASSQDMGGSGNTIYF.